A single TCR beta chain is shown here with its context. The sample is drawn from a study of blood T cell repertoires in COVID-19. Libraries were prepared by immunoSEQ multiplex PCR; TCRdb keeps only in-frame clonotypes and omits some of them. Of 150,000 to 200,000 clones listed, 92% are singletons. Germline V gene sequence: CDR1 MNHEY, CDR2 SVGAGI. The germline V and J ends were trimmed by 8 bases and 4 bases, with 11 bases remaining between them. The CDR3 loop spans 12 amino acids. This chain connects TRBV6-5 to TRBJ1-2, with D unresolved. The receptor's source is a man aged 30 to 39 with COVID-19, enrolled during active disease. What was sequenced was peripheral blood. The CDR3 spells CASFSQSYGYTF. The CDR3, as DNA: TGTGCCAGCTTCAGTCAATCCTATGGCTACACCTTC.